These 18 T cell receptor beta chains originate from one sample sequenced in a study of blood T cell repertoires in COVID-19. Assay: immunoSEQ multiplex PCR; the TCRdb copy retains only in-frame clones and omits some. Of 120,000 or so clones in the sample, around 86% were seen once. Sequencing used peripheral blood. Receptor source: a man older than 75 with active or convalescent COVID-19.

The chain is built from TRBV29-1 and TRBJ2-5; TRBD2 is a possible D gene (6 bases). The CDR3 is 13 amino acids. Germline values: CDR1 SQVTM, CDR2 ANQGSEA. V lost 2 bases to trimming and J lost 7 bases, with 14 bases between them. CDR3 DNA sequence: TGCAGCGTTGAATGGGCGGGTAGCGGGACCCAGTACTTC. It is translated as CSVEWAGSGTQYF.

This rearrangement joins TRBV18 to TRBJ2-2, with 7 bases lining up with TRBD2. This CDR3 has 15 amino acids. The trim removed 2 bases at V and 4 bases at J, leaving 4 bases unmatched. CDR1 and CDR2 from the germline V gene are KGHSH and LQKENI. CDR3 DNA sequence: TGTGCCAGCTCACCAACTAGCGCGGGCACCGGGGAGCTGTTTTTT. The encoded protein is CASSPTSAGTGELFF.

This chain connects TRBV19 to TRBJ2-1, with 9 bases identical to TRBD2. V shed 7 bases and J 4 bases; nucleotides not matched to a gene: 2. In germline, CDR1 is LNHDA, CDR2 SQIVND (reference sequence). This CDR3 is built from 13 residues. The CDR3, as DNA: TGTGCCAGTACTAGCGGGAAGTACAATGAGCAGTTCTTC. It yields the protein CASTSGKYNEQFF. Using reference TRBV19 and TRBJ2-1 for the parts outside the CDR3, the full variable domain is DGGITQSPKYLFRKEGQNVTLSCEQNLNHDAMYWYRQDPGQGLRLIYYSQIVNDFQKGDIAEGYSVSREKKESFPLTVTSAQKNPTAFYLCASTSGKYNEQFFGPGTRLTVL.

The V call is TRBV21-1, the J call TRBJ2-3; no check of the table's D call, TRBD2, against the DNA was made. TRBV21-1 is reported as a pseudogene. The CDR3 totals 15 residues. The CDR3 loop is CASSPTGRVADTQYF. In DNA, the CDR3 is TGTGCCAGCAGCCCCACGGGGAGGGTTGCAGATACGCAGTATTTT.

The chain has TRBV7-2 and TRBJ2-1; D is perhaps TRBD1 (6 bases). This CDR3 spans 15 amino acids. CDR1 is SGHTA, CDR2 FQGNSA, per germline. V was shortened by 2 bases and J by 1 base, with 9 bases between the two germline ends. CDR3 coding DNA: TGTGCCAGCAGCTTACTCCAGGGGTCCTACAATGAGCAGTTCTTC. Protein sequence: CASSLLQGSYNEQFF.

This clone came up once. The chain couples TRBV7-2 to TRBJ2-3; the D is unclear. Trimming took 5 bases from V and 0 from J, leaving 6 bases between them. Germline-derived CDR1 and CDR2 are SGHTA and FQGNSA. This CDR3 has 13 residues. Here the CDR3 DNA reads TGTGCCAGCAGCCTACCTAGCACAGATACGCAGTATTTT. It encodes CASSLPSTDTQYF.

This clone was observed a handful of times. This rearrangement joins TRBV7-2 to TRBJ2-1, with D maybe TRBD2 (5 bases). Germline CDR1 reads SGHTA; CDR2 reads FQGNSA. CDR3 length equals 16 residues. Trimming cost V 3 bases and J 7 bases, with 19 bases left between them. The CDR3 region has the DNA TGTGCCAGCAGCTTCAGTAGCCGGACTGTAACGAATGAGCAGTTCTTC. Protein: CASSFSSRTVTNEQFF.

This chain connects TRBV6-5 to TRBJ2-7; the match to TRBD1 covers 10 bases. Germline values: CDR1 MNHEY, CDR2 SVGAGI. The junction had 8 bases not matched to a gene; V was cut back by 7 bases and J by 2 bases. The CDR3 consists of 15 residues. CDR3 region: CASTSRTGGAYEQYF. The DNA for the CDR3 is TGTGCCAGCACTTCCCGGACAGGGGGGGCCTACGAGCAGTACTTC.

This rearrangement joins TRBV30 to TRBJ1-6, with 10 positions matching TRBD1. Germline CDR1 is GTSNPN and CDR2 is SVGIG (reference sequence). The CDR3 length is 12 residues. With 5 bases clipped from V and 9 bases from J, the junction kept 1 base outside the gene matches. The CDR3 is CAWGTGVSPLHF. In DNA form, the CDR3 reads TGTGCCTGGGGGACAGGGGTTTCACCCCTCCACTTT.

The chain couples TRBV5-6 to TRBJ2-5, with D perhaps TRBD1 (5 bases). Germline V gene data show CDR1 as SGHDT and CDR2 as YYEEEE. The CDR3 is made up of 12 amino acids. With 7 bases removed from V and 6 bases from J, the gap between germline ends came to 13 bases. CDR3 amino acids: CASEGQTQTQYF. The DNA for the CDR3 is TGTGCCAGCGAAGGACAAACGCAGACCCAGTACTTC.

The rearrangement uses TRBV6-6 and TRBJ1-1, with TRBD1 matching 9 bases. This CDR3 has 14 amino acids. Germline assignment: CDR1 MNHNY and CDR2 SVGAGI (reference sequence). J gave up 6 bases and V 8 bases, and 10 bases lay outside the gene matches. The CDR3 sequence: CASCRQGGVSEAFF. The DNA for the CDR3 is TGTGCCAGCTGCCGACAGGGGGGAGTCTCTGAAGCTTTCTTT.

The rearrangement joins TRBV11-2 to TRBJ1-1, with 8 bases matching TRBD1. The CDR3 has 14 residues. V shed 5 bases and J 6 bases; nucleotides not matched to a gene: 8. Germline CDR1 is SGHAT and CDR2 is FQNNGV. The CDR3 nucleotides are TGTGCCAGCAGCAAATGGGGACAGGCTCCTGAAGCTTTCTTT. Residues: CASSKWGQAPEAFF.

The chain has TRBV6-5 and TRBJ1-2, with 12 positions matching TRBD1. Germline CDR1 and CDR2: MNHEY and SVGAGI. This CDR3 region has 15 residues. Trimming at V came to 5 bases and at J to 8 bases, leaving 9 bases not matched to a gene. Here the CDR3 reads CASSLLGQGASGYTF. For the CDR3, the DNA is TGTGCCAGCAGTCTCCTGGGACAGGGGGCTAGCGGCTACACCTTC.

The rearrangement uses TRBV5-8 and TRBJ2-1; perhaps TRBD1 as D (5 bases). The CDR3 loop spans 15 amino acids. CDR1 is SGHTS, CDR2 YDEGEE, per germline. V lost 5 bases to trimming and J lost 4 bases, with 16 bases between them. Here the CDR3 reads CASSSDSLNYNEQFF. The CDR3 DNA sequence: TGTGCCAGCAGTTCTGACAGCCTCAATTACAATGAGCAGTTCTTC.

This clone turned up a few times. The chain links TRBV29-1 to TRBJ1-5; 7 bases fit TRBD1. CDR1 and CDR2 (germline): SQVTM, ANQGSEA. This CDR3 is 13 amino acids long. V shed 6 bases and J 4 bases; nucleotides not matched to a gene: 6. The CDR3 sequence is CSVEQGPNQPQHF. Written as DNA, the CDR3 is TGCAGCGTGGAACAGGGGCCTAATCAGCCCCAGCATTTT.

This clone was detected once. The chain joins TRBV5-1 to TRBJ2-5; the match to TRBD2 covers 15 bases. Germline V lookup: CDR1 SGHRS, CDR2 YFSETQ. Losses at the gene ends were 7 bases for V and 2 bases for J; bases not matched to a gene: 9. The CDR3 has 17 amino acids. The CDR3 nucleotides read TGCGCCAGCTCACGGACTAGCGGGAGGGCGGGTCAAGAGACCCAGTACTTC. The encoded protein is CASSRTSGRAGQETQYF.

The CDR3 here is CASSHRENTQYF. In DNA, the CDR3 is TGTGCCAGCAGTCACAGGGAGAATACGCAGTATTTT. This chain connects TRBV28 to TRBJ2-3, with D perhaps matching TRBD1 (6 bases). Trimming left V 5 bases short and J 7 bases short, with 10 bases between. The CDR3 extends over 12 amino acids. CDR1 MDHEN and CDR2 SYDVKM come from the germline V gene.

The chain links TRBV7-7 to TRBJ2-1; 9 bases agree with TRBD1. Per the germline V gene, CDR1 is SSHAT and CDR2 is FNYEAQ (reference sequence). V shed 0 bases, J shed 3 bases, and the junction held 6 bases outside the gene matches. This CDR3 spans 17 amino acids. The CDR3 protein is CASSLATPGQGYNEQFF. CDR3 DNA: TGTGCCAGCAGCTTAGCCACTCCGGGACAGGGCTACAATGAGCAGTTCTTC. The entire variable domain, with the rest obtained from reference TRBV7-7 and TRBJ2-1, is as follows: GAGVSQSPRYKVTKRGQDVTLRCDPISSHATLYWYQQALGQGPEFLTYFNYEAQPDKSGLPSDRFSAERPEGSISTLTIQRTEQRDSAMYRCASSLATPGQGYNEQFFGPGTRLTVL.